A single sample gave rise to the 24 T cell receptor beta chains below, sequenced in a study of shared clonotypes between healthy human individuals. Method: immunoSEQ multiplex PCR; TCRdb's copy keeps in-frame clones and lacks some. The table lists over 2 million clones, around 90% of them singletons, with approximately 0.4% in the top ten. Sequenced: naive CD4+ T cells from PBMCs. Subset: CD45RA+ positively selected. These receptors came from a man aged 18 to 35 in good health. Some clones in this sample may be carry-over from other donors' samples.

In DNA, the CDR3 is TGTGCCAGCAGTTACTCGGGGACCCCGGGAGAGACCCAGTACTTC. Amino acid sequence: CASSYSGTPGETQYF. The chain uses TRBV6-5 and TRBJ2-5; D assignment may be TRBD1 or TRBD2 (5 bases each). Germline V gene data show CDR1 as MNHEY and CDR2 as SVGAGI. V was shortened by 0 bases and J by 4 bases, with 12 bases between the two germline ends. The CDR3 sequence is 15 residues long.

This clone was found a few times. The CDR3 is CASSLDSPGAFF. For the CDR3, the DNA is TGTGCCAGCAGTCTGGACAGTCCCGGAGCTTTCTTT. This chain connects TRBV28 to TRBJ1-1, with D possibly being TRBD1 (6 bases). This CDR3 has 12 amino acids. V gave up 5 bases and J gave up 10 bases, with 14 bases separating them. Per the germline V gene, CDR1 is MDHEN and CDR2 is SYDVKM. The whole variable domain, remainder taken from reference TRBV28 and TRBJ1-1, is DVKVTQSSRYLVKRTGEKVFLECVQDMDHENMFWYRQDPGLGLRLIYFSYDVKMKEKGDIPEGYSVSREKKERFSLILESASTNQTSMYLCASSLDSPGAFFGQGTRLTVV.

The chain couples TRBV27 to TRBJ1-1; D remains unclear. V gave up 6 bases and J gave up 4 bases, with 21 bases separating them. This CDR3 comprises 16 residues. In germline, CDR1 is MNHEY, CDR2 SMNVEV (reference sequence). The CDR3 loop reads CASRPLGVGRATEAFF. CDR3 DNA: TGTGCCAGCAGGCCCCTGGGTGTCGGAAGGGCCACTGAAGCTTTCTTT.

The DNA for the CDR3 is TGTGCCAGCAGCTTTGACAGGGGCTACGAGCAGTACTTC. It specifies CASSFDRGYEQYF. The rearrangement uses TRBV11-3 and TRBJ2-7; 8 nucleotides line up with TRBD1. Germline V gene sequence: CDR1 SGHNT, CDR2 YENEEA. The CDR3 covers 13 residues. V lost 3 bases to trimming and J lost 3 bases; unmatched junction nucleotides: 1.

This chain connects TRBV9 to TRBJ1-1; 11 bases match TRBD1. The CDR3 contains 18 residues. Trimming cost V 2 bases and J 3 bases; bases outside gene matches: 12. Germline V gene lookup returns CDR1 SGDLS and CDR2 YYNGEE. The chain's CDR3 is CASSVTARTGGFDTEAFF. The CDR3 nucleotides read TGTGCCAGCAGCGTGACCGCCCGGACAGGGGGCTTTGACACTGAAGCTTTCTTT.

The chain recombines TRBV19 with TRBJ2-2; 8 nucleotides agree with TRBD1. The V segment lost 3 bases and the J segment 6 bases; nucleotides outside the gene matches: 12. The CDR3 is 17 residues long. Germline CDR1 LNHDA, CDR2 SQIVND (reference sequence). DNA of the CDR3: TGTGCCAGTAGTATCAGCCAGCAGGGGGCGCGTTCCGGGGAGCTGTTTTTT. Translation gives CASSISQQGARSGELFF.

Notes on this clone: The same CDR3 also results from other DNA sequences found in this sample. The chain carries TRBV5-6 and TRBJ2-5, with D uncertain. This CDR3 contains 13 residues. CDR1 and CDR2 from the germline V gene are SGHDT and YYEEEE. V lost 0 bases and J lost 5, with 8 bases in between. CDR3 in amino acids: CASSLVGRETQYF. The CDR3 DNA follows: TGTGCCAGCAGCTTGGTAGGACGGGAGACCCAGTACTTC.

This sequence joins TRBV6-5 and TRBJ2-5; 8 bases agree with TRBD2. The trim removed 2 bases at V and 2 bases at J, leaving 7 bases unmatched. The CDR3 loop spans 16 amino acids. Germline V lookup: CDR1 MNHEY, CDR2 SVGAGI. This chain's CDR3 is CASSYRIAGLQETQYF. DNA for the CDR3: TGTGCCAGCAGTTACAGGATAGCGGGACTTCAAGAGACCCAGTACTTC.

The CDR3 region is CAWSGNGIPQHF. In nucleotides, the CDR3 is TGTGCCTGGAGTGGGAATGGTATACCCCAGCATTTT. V usage is TRBV30 and J usage is TRBJ1-5; no definite D call. The CDR3 extends over 12 amino acids. Germline loops: CDR1 GTSNPN, CDR2 SVGIG (reference sequence). Trimming removed 1 base at V and 10 bases at J, with 11 bases between.

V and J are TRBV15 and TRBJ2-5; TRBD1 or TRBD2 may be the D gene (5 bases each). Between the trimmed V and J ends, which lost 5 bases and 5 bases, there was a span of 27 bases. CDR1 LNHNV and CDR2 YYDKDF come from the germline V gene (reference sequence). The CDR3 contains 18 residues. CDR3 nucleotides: TGTGCCACCAGCTCAGACGTACCGGGGCCCTTCTTGCGGGAGACCCAGTACTTC. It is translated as CATSSDVPGPFLRETQYF.

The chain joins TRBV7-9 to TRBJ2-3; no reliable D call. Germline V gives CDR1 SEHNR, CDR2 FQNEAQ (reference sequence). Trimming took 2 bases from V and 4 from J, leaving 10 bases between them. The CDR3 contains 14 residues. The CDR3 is CASSLFRGSDTQYF. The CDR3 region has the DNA TGTGCCAGCAGCTTATTTCGTGGTTCAGATACGCAGTATTTT.

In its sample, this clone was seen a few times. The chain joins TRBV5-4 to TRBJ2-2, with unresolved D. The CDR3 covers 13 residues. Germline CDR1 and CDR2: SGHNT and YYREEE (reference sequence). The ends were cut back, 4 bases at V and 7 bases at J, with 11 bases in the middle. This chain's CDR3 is CASSRRSSGELFF. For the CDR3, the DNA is TGTGCCAGCAGCCGGCGGTCTAGCGGGGAGCTGTTTTTT.

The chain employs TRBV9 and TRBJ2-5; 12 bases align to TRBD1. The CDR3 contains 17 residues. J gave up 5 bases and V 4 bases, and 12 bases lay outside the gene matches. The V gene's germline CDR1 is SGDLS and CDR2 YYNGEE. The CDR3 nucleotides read TGTGCCAGCAGCCCGGGATGGGGACAGGGGGCCGGCGAGACCCAGTACTTC. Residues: CASSPGWGQGAGETQYF.

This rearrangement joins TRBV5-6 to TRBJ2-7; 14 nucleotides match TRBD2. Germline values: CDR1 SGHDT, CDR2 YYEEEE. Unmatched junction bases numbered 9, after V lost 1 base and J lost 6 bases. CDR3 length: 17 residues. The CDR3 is CASSLYTTSGRATEQYF. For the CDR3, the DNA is TGTGCCAGCAGCTTGTATACGACTAGCGGGAGGGCCACCGAGCAGTACTTC.

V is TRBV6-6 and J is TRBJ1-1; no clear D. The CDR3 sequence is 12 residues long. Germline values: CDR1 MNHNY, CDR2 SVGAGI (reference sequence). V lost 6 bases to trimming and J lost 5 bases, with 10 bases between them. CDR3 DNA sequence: TGTGCCAGCAGGGGATCAACGACTGAAGCTTTCTTT. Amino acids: CASRGSTTEAFF.

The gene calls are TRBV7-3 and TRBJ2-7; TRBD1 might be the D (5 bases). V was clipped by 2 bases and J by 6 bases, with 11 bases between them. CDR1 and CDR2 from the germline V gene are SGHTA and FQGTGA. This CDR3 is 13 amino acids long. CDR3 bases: TGTGCCAGCAGCTTACGGCAGGGCACCGAGCAGTACTTC. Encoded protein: CASSLRQGTEQYF.

For the CDR3, the DNA is TGCGCCAGCAGCCTCTTCGGGACTAGCGGGAGCCCCTCCTACGAGCAGTACTTC. Translated: CASSLFGTSGSPSYEQYF. V and J are TRBV4-1 and TRBJ2-7; 14 bases map to TRBD2. V lost 4 bases, J lost 0 bases, and 8 bases stayed unmatched. The V gene's germline CDR1 is MGHRA and CDR2 YSYEKL. The CDR3 length is 18 residues.

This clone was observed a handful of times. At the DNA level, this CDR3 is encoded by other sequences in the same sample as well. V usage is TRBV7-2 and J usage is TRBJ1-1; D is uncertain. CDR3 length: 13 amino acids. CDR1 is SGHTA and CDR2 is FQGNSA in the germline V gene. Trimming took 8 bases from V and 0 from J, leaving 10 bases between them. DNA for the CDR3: TGTGCCAGCCGGACGGCTATGAACACTGAAGCTTTCTTT. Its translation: CASRTAMNTEAFF.

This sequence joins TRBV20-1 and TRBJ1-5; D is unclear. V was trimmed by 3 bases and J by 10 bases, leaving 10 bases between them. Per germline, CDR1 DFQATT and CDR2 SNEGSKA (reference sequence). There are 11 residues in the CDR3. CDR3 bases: TGCAGTGCTAGGGAGGAAGGCCCCCAGCATTTT. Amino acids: CSAREEGPQHF.

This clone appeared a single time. The CDR3 reads CASSSGPDRGEKLFF. In nucleotides, the CDR3 is TGTGCCAGCAGTTCCGGGCCCGACAGGGGTGAAAAACTGTTTTTT. The gene calls are TRBV28 and TRBJ1-4, with 8 bases matching TRBD1. The CDR3 contains 15 residues. The junction had 8 bases not matched to a gene; V was cut back by 4 bases and J by 7 bases. Germline CDR1 is MDHEN and CDR2 is SYDVKM.

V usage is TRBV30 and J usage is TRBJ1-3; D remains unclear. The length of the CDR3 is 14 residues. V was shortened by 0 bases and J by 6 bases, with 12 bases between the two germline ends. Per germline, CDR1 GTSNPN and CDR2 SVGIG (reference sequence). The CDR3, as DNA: TGTGCCTGGAGTGTACTGCCATTTGCAAACACCATATATTTT. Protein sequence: CAWSVLPFANTIYF.

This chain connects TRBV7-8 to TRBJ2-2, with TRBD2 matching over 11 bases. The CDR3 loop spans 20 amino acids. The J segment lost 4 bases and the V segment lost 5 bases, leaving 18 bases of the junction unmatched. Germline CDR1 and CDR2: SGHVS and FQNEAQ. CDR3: CASSERRASGRKFFTGELFF. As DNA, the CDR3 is TGTGCCAGCAGCGAACGCAGGGCTAGCGGGAGGAAGTTCTTCACCGGGGAGCTGTTTTTT.

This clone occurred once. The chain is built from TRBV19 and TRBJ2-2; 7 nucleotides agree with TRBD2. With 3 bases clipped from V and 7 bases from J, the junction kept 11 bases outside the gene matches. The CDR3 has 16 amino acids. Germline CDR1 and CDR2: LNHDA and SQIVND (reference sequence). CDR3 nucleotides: TGTGCCAGTAGTATGCCCGGACTAGGGACGAACGGGGAGCTGTTTTTT. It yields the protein CASSMPGLGTNGELFF.

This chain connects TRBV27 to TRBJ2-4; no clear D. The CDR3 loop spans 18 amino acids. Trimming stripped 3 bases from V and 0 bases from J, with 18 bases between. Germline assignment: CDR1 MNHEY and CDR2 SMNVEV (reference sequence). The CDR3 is CASSFKPLGTLAKNIQYF. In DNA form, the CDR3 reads TGTGCCAGCAGTTTTAAGCCCCTCGGCACTCTAGCCAAAAACATTCAGTACTTC.